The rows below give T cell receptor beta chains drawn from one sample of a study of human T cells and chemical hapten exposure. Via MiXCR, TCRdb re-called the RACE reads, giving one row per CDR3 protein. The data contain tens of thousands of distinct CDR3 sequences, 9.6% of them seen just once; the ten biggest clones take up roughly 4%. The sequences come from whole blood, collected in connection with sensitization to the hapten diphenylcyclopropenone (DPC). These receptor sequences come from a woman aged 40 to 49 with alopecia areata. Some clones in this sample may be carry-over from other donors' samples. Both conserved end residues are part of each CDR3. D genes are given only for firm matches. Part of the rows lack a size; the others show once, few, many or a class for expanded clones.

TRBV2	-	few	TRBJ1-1	CASSDRGPTAFF	TGTGCCAGCAGTGATCGTGGTCCTACCGCTTTCTTT
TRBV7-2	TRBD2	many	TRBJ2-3	CASNLRGLAGSTSTDTQYF	TGTGCCAGCAACCTTAGGGGGCTAGCGGGATCTACTAGCACAGATACGCAGTATTTT
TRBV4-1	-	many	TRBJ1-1	CASSQVRGTEAFF	TGCGCCAGCAGCCAAGTCCGGGGGACTGAAGCTTTCTTT
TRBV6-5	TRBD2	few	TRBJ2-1	CASSLGGIWFF	TGTGCCAGCTCCTTGGGGGGGATATGGTTCTTC
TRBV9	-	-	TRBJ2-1	CASSPDASSYNEQFF	TGTGCCAGCAGCCCTGACGCGAGCTCCTACAATGAGCAGTTCTTC
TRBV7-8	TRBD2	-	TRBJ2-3	CASSSPYGGWDTQYF	TGTGCCAGCAGCTCCCCCTACGGGGGGTGGGATACGCAGTATTTT
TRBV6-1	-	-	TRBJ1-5	CASSEAPGPRNQPQHF	TGTGCCAGCAGTGAAGCCCCCGGGCCCCGCAATCAGCCCCAGCATTTT
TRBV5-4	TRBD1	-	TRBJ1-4	CASSLPGGREKLFF	TGTGCCAGCAGCTTGCCAGGGGGCAGAGAAAAACTGTTTTTT
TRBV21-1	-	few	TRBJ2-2	CASSTLRDSRNWTGELFF	TGTGCCAGCAGCACTCTCCGGGACAGCCGAAATTGGACCGGGGAGCTGTTTTTT
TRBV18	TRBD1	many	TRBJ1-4	CASSRDRARNEKLFF	TGTGCCAGCTCCCGCGACAGGGCCCGCAATGAAAAACTGTTTTTT
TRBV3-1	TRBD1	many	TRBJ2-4	CASSRPTGIVNIQYF	TGTGCCAGCAGCCGCCCGACAGGGATTGTAAACATTCAGTACTTC
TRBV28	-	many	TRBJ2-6	CASRRTLGLGANVLTF	TGTGCCAGCAGGCGGACACTAGGTCTCGGGGCCAACGTCCTGACTTTC
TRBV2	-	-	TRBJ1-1	CASMGSRQGAFF	TGTGCCAGCATGGGGTCCAGGCAGGGAGCTTTCTTT
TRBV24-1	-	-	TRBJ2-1	CATSEGGQSSYNEQFF	TGTGCCACCAGTGAGGGGGGACAGAGCTCCTACAATGAGCAGTTCTTC
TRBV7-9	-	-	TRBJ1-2	CASSQMIGVGEYGYTF	TGTGCCAGCAGCCAAATGATTGGGGTAGGAGAGTATGGCTACACCTTC
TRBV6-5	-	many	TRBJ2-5	CASSYSIGEGETQYF	TGTGCCAGCAGTTACTCTATCGGGGAAGGAGAGACCCAGTACTTC
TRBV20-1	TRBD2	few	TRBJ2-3	CSAETGLAGGTDTQYF	TGCAGTGCGGAAACCGGACTAGCGGGCGGTACAGATACGCAGTATTTT
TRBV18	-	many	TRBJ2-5	CASSLQGVETQYF	TGTGCCAGCTCTCTCCAGGGAGTAGAGACCCAGTACTTC
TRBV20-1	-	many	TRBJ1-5	CSARHSNQPQHF	TGCAGTGCTCGCCACAGCAATCAGCCCCAGCATTTT
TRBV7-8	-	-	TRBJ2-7	CTSWDGLSYEQYF	TGTACCAGCTGGGACGGATTATCCTACGAGCAGTACTTC
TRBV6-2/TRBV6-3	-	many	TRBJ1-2	CASSYSSRPDGYTF	TGTGCCAGCAGTTACTCGAGCAGGCCCGATGGCTACACCTTC
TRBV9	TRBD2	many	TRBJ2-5	CASSVGSSGVQETQYF	TGTGCCAGCAGCGTAGGCAGTAGCGGGGTACAAGAGACCCAGTACTTC
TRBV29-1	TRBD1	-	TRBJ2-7	CSVRDRVSYEQYF	TGCAGCGTCCGGGACAGGGTCTCCTACGAGCAGTACTTC
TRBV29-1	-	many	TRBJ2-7	CSVEDNDYEQYF	TGCAGCGTTGAAGACAACGATTACGAGCAGTACTTC
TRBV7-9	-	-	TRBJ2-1	CAIPPALASSYNEQFF	TGTGCCATCCCGCCCGCACTAGCCAGCTCCTACAATGAGCAGTTCTTC
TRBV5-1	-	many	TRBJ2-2	CASSSLREGLGAGELFF	TGCGCCAGCAGCTCACTCCGAGAGGGCCTGGGCGCCGGGGAGCTGTTTTTT